This T cell receptor beta chain appears in the sequencing data of a study of cytomegalovirus exposure and HLA in healthy donors. Study at large: The 110 million or so unique TCR beta sequences, from about 180 million T cells, were found by an earlier analysis. Whole-study results and caveats: Several top significant clusters appeared, in a later analysis, to be linked to common viral pathogens. In all likelihood, a cluster of highly shared sequence variants was a sequencing artifact. A few CMV-associated chains were confirmed in vitro to be specific for CMV antigens.

The CDR3 contains 17 residues. The V gene lost 3 bases and the J gene lost 0 bases, with 16 bases spanning the gap. With regard to this clone: Its antigen remains unidentified.

Use of 60 Vbeta and 13 Jbeta primers characterized the PCR. Measured with immunoSEQ multiplex PCR; TCRdb has only the in-frame clones, and not every one. The sample includes approximately 35,000 clones, around 70% of them seen just once. The chain recombines TRBV5-3 with TRBJ1-5; the D gene is possibly TRBD1 (6 bases). TRBV5-3 is identified as an open reading frame with a role that is uncertain. This receptor was obtained from a man in his forties in good health and CMV-seropositive. Sequenced: PBMCs. The CDR3: CARSSRGPHHSNQPQHF. CDR3 coding DNA: TGTGCCAGAAGCTCCAGGGGACCACATCATAGCAATCAGCCCCAGCATTTT.